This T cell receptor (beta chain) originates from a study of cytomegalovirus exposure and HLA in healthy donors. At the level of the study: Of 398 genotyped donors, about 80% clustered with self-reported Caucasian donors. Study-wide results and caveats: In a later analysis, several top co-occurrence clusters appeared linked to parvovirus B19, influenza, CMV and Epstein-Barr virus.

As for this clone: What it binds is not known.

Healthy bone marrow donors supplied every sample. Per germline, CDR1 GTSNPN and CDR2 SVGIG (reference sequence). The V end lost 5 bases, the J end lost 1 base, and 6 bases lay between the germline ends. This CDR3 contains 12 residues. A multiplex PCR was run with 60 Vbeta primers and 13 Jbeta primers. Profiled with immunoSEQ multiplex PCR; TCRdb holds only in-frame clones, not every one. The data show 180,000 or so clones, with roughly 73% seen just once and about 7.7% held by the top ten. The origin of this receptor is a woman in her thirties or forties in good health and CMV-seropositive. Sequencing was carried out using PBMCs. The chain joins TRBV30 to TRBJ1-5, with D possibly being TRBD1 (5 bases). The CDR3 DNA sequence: TGTGCCTGGGGGGGGAGCAATCAGCCCCAGCATTTT. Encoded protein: CAWGGSNQPQHF. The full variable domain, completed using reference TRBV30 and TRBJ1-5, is SQTIHQWPATLVQPVGSPLSLECTVEGTSNPNLYWYRQAAGRGLQLLFYSVGIGQISSEVPQNLSASRPQDRQFILSSKKLLLSDSGFYLCAWGGSNQPQHFGDGTRLSIL.